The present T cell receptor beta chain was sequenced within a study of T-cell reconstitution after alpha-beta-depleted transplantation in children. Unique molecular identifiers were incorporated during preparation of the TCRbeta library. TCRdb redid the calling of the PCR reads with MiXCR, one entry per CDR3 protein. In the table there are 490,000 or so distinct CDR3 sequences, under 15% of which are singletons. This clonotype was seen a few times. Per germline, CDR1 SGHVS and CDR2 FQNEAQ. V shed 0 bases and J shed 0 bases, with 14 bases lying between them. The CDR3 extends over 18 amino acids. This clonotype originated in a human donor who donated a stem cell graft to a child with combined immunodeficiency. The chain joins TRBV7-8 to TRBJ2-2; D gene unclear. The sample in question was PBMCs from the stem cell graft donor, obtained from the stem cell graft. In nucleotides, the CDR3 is TGTGCCAGCAGCTTAGCACGGGTGGGCAGGTCGAACACCGGGGAGCTGTTTTTT. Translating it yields CASSLARVGRSNTGELFF.